These 31 T cell receptor beta chains were sequenced from one sample in a study of cytomegalovirus exposure and HLA in healthy donors. In the PCR, 60 Vbeta and 13 Jbeta primers were used. Assay used: immunoSEQ multiplex PCR; TCRdb lists only in-frame clones, some missing. Found here are 150,000 or so clones, around 80% of them singletons; the top ten hold under 9%. Material for sequencing was PBMCs. The receptors originated from a woman aged 40 to 50 in good health and CMV-seropositive.

The genes are TRBV30 and TRBJ1-1; D is undetermined. The CDR3 spans 11 residues. The V and J ends lost 5 bases and 11 bases respectively, with 15 bases between them. Germline lookup yields CDR1 GTSNPN and CDR2 SVGIG (reference sequence). CDR3 sequence: CAWGSAGGAFF. CDR3 nucleotide sequence: TGTGCCTGGGGCAGCGCAGGAGGGGCTTTCTTT.

This chain connects TRBV6-4 to TRBJ1-5, with TRBD1 as a possible D gene (5 bases). Per the germline V gene, CDR1 is MRHNA and CDR2 is SNTAGT. The CDR3 spans 13 residues. Trimming pared 4 bases from V and 6 bases from J, leaving 10 bases between. The CDR3 loop reads CASSGGQGQPQHF. In DNA form, the CDR3 reads TGTGCCAGCAGTGGTGGACAAGGTCAGCCCCAGCATTTT.

This chain uses TRBV5-5 with TRBJ2-1; 9 positions agree with TRBD2. Unmatched junction bases numbered 6, after V lost 4 bases and J lost 4 bases. Germline V CDR1 and CDR2: SGHKS, YYEKEE (reference sequence). The CDR3 runs to 15 residues. For the CDR3, the DNA is TGTGCCAGCAGCCCCATCAGCGGGGGGTACAATGAGCAGTTCTTC. It encodes CASSPISGGYNEQFF.

This chain uses TRBV14 with TRBJ1-5; 7 bases fit TRBD1. CDR3 length equals 13 residues. The germline gives CDR1 SGHDN, CDR2 FVKESK. V lost 4 bases, J lost 4 bases, and 1 base stayed unmatched. CDR3 loop: CASSPGGNQPQHF. DNA for the CDR3: TGTGCCAGCAGCCCAGGGGGGAATCAGCCCCAGCATTTT. The whole variable domain, remainder taken from reference TRBV14 and TRBJ1-5, is EAGVTQFPSHSVIEKGQTVTLRCDPISGHDNLYWYRRVMGKEIKFLLHFVKESKQDESGMPNNRFLAERTGGTYSTLKVQPAELEDSGVYFCASSPGGNQPQHFGDGTRLSIL.

The rearrangement joins TRBV5-4 to TRBJ2-3; 9 nucleotides line up with TRBD2. There are 14 residues in the CDR3. CDR1 is SGHNT, CDR2 YYREEE, per germline (reference sequence). Trimming removed 0 bases from V and 8 bases from J; junction bases left unmatched: 4. This chain's CDR3 is CASSLVSGSATQYF. CDR3 nucleotide sequence: TGTGCCAGCAGCTTGGTTAGCGGGAGCGCTACGCAGTATTTT.

The chain is built from TRBV19 and TRBJ2-6; D is unresolved. CDR1 is LNHDA and CDR2 is SQIVND in the germline V gene (reference sequence). The V and J ends lost 9 bases and 2 bases respectively, with 17 bases between them. The CDR3 spans 16 residues. CDR3 residues: CASKLDTLTGANVLTF. In nucleotides, the CDR3 is TGTGCCAGCAAACTCGACACCTTGACTGGGGCCAACGTCCTGACTTTC.

The rearrangement joins TRBV28 to TRBJ2-7, with a possible D match to TRBD2 (6 bases). The CDR3 length is 13 residues. Germline V gives CDR1 MDHEN, CDR2 SYDVKM. V lost 11 bases and J lost 3, with 17 bases in between. The DNA for the CDR3 is TGTGCCTCCAGGGACTCAGTCCTCTACGAGCAGTACTTC. Protein product: CASRDSVLYEQYF.

This clone has a handful of counts. This chain connects TRBV9 to TRBJ1-6, with 7 nucleotides matching TRBD1. Germline CDR1 and CDR2: SGDLS and YYNGEE. The CDR3 is made up of 14 amino acids. After removal of 4 bases from V and 6 bases from J, the junction contained 4 bases not matched to a gene. CDR3 nucleotides: TGTGCCAGCAGCCAAGGGACAGTTAATTCACCCCTCCACTTT. Translating gives CASSQGTVNSPLHF.

This clone appeared a few times. This rearrangement joins TRBV2 to TRBJ2-7; the D gene is possibly TRBD2 (6 bases). The CDR3 spans 12 residues. V lost 2 bases to trimming and J lost 7 bases, with 9 bases between them. Germline V lookup: CDR1 SNHLY, CDR2 FYNNEI. The DNA for the CDR3 is TGTGCCAGCAGTGAAAGTGGGGGGGAGCAGTACTTC. Protein product: CASSESGGEQYF.

The V and J genes are TRBV19 and TRBJ1-3, with D possibly matching TRBD1 (5 bases). The CDR3 is 14 amino acids. In germline, CDR1 is LNHDA, CDR2 SQIVND (reference sequence). The germline V and J ends were trimmed by 3 bases and 0 bases, with 6 bases remaining between them. CDR3: CASSMQGSGNTIYF. CDR3 coding DNA: TGTGCCAGTAGTATGCAGGGCTCTGGAAACACCATATATTTT.

The chain employs TRBV9 and TRBJ2-5, with TRBD2 matching over 11 bases. Germline-derived CDR1 and CDR2 are SGDLS and YYNGEE. This CDR3 spans 16 amino acids. With 0 bases clipped from V and 4 bases from J, the junction kept 5 bases outside the gene matches. The CDR3 region has the DNA TGTGCCAGCAGCGTAGATAGCGGGGGGGCGAGAGAGACCCAGTACTTC. Encoded protein: CASSVDSGGARETQYF.

V and J are TRBV6-5 and TRBJ1-5, with TRBD1 identical over 8 bases. The CDR3 has 13 residues. V was clipped by 6 bases and J by 4 bases; unmatched bases: 2. Germline V gives CDR1 MNHEY, CDR2 SVGAGI. The CDR3, as DNA: TGTGCCAGCAGAGGACAGGGTAATCAGCCCCAGCATTTT. As protein: CASRGQGNQPQHF.

The chain has TRBV6-5 and TRBJ1-1; possible D gene TRBD1, 5 bases. This CDR3 is 13 amino acids long. V was clipped by 7 bases and J by 1 base, with 10 bases between them. Germline V gives CDR1 MNHEY, CDR2 SVGAGI. The CDR3 DNA is TGTGCCAGCACCTACGGGGGGAACACTGAAGCTTTCTTT. Translating it yields CASTYGGNTEAFF.

V gene TRBV5-1 combines with J gene TRBJ1-2; D gene unclear. The germline V gene encodes CDR1 SGHRS and CDR2 YFSETQ. The CDR3 is 14 amino acids. Trimming took off 0 bases at V and 4 bases at J, with 10 bases between the two ends. The CDR3 sequence: CASSLGTDSYGYTF. CDR3 DNA sequence: TGCGCCAGCAGCTTGGGTACAGATAGCTATGGCTACACCTTC. The complete variable domain, with remaining parts taken from reference TRBV5-1 and TRBJ1-2, reads KAGVTQTPRYLIKTRGQQVTLSCSPISGHRSVSWYQQTPGQGLQFLFEYFSETQRNKGNFPGRFSGRQFSNSRSEMNVSTLELGDSALYLCASSLGTDSYGYTFGSGTRLTVV.

The chain combines TRBV9 with TRBJ2-2; D remains unclear. The CDR3 totals 13 residues. The V and J ends lost 0 bases and 13 bases respectively, with 13 bases between them. Germline-derived CDR1 and CDR2 are SGDLS and YYNGEE. This CDR3 is CASSVVPLGGLFF. The CDR3, as DNA: TGTGCCAGCAGCGTAGTTCCCCTAGGCGGGCTGTTTTTT.

The count of this clone is one. This chain links TRBV19 with TRBJ1-5, with D possibly matching TRBD1 (6 bases). This CDR3 is 13 amino acids long. Germline CDR1 LNHDA, CDR2 SQIVND (reference sequence). Trimming shortened V by 9 bases and J by 7 bases, and 16 bases separated the two germline ends. The DNA of the CDR3 is TGTGCCAGCAGACTCAGGGGCATACAGCCCCAGCATTTT. Translated: CASRLRGIQPQHF.

The gene calls are TRBV5-6 and TRBJ2-3; 8 bases line up with TRBD2. This CDR3 is built from 16 residues. Germline CDR1 is SGHDT and CDR2 is YYEEEE. After removal of 5 bases from V and 6 bases from J, the junction contained 14 bases not matched to a gene. In nucleotides, the CDR3 is TGTGCCAGCAGTTTGCCGGGACTAGTTATAATCGATACGCAGTATTTT. Encoded protein: CASSLPGLVIIDTQYF.

This clone was recorded a few times. CDR3 protein: CASDSLGNQPQHF. The CDR3 bases are TGTGCCAGCGACAGTTTGGGGAATCAGCCCCAGCATTTT. V and J are TRBV6-1 and TRBJ1-5, with D perhaps TRBD1 (5 bases). Trimming took off 8 bases at V and 4 bases at J, with 12 bases between the two ends. CDR1 is MNHNS and CDR2 is SASEGT in the germline V gene. CDR3 length equals 13 residues.

The J gene is TRBJ1-1, the V gene TRBV30; D call uncertain. CDR1 and CDR2 (germline): GTSNPN, SVGIG (reference sequence). This CDR3 comprises 12 residues. V was cut by 2 bases and J by 5 bases, with 9 bases left in between. The CDR3 is CAWSPNPTEAFF. The CDR3 DNA follows: TGTGCCTGGAGTCCTAACCCTACTGAAGCTTTCTTT.

The genes are TRBV6-1 and TRBJ1-4; 9 bases are shared with TRBD1. Germline loops: CDR1 MNHNS, CDR2 SASEGT. There are 15 residues in the CDR3. V was pared by 8 bases and J by 7 bases, with 11 bases of the junction left unmatched. CDR3 in DNA: TGTGCCAGCTTGCCCGGGACAGGGATAATTGAAAAACTGTTTTTT. Amino acids: CASLPGTGIIEKLFF.

The CDR3 nucleotides are TGTGCCAGCAGCGAAAACGTGGGACAGGGTTCTTACGAGCAGTACTTC. Its protein is CASSENVGQGSYEQYF. This rearrangement joins TRBV7-8 to TRBJ2-7; the match to TRBD1 covers 9 bases. V trimming: 5 bases; J trimming: 4 bases; junction bases outside the gene matches: 12. The germline V gene has CDR1 SGHVS and CDR2 FQNEAQ. This CDR3 is 16 amino acids long.

The V and J genes are TRBV14 and TRBJ2-1; D uncertain. V lost 4 bases, J lost 7 bases, and 5 bases lay in between. From germline, CDR1 is SGHDN and CDR2 FVKESK. CDR3 length equals 11 residues. The CDR3 bases are TGTGCCAGCAGCCTAAAAAATGAGCAGTTCTTC. Translation gives CASSLKNEQFF.

The genes are TRBV5-1 and TRBJ2-3, with D perhaps TRBD2 (5 bases). V was cut by 5 bases and J by 4 bases, with 17 bases left in between. Germline loops: CDR1 SGHRS, CDR2 YFSETQ. The CDR3 is made up of 15 amino acids. CDR3 region: CASSPRTSMADTQYF. DNA for the CDR3: TGCGCCAGCAGTCCCCGGACTTCTATGGCAGATACGCAGTATTTT.

With respect to this clone: The junction does not match germline at one end; this may be a read error. The genes are TRBV28 and TRBJ1-1; D call uncertain. This CDR3 is built from 13 residues. CDR1 is MDHEN, CDR2 SYDVKM, per germline. In nucleotides, the CDR3 is TGTGCCAGCAGTTCCGCAGAGAGGACTGTAGCTTTCTTT. Translation: CASSSAERTVAFF.

The rearrangement uses TRBV6-6 and TRBJ2-6; 9 positions match TRBD1. The germline gives CDR1 MNHNY, CDR2 SVGAGI (reference sequence). The V segment lost 7 bases and the J segment 1 base; nucleotides outside the gene matches: 5. This CDR3 spans 16 amino acids. CDR3 protein: CASTDRGGSGANVLTF. The CDR3 DNA sequence: TGTGCCAGCACCGACAGGGGGGGTTCTGGGGCCAACGTCCTGACTTTC.

J is TRBJ1-2 and V is TRBV15; D not certain. V lost 8 bases to trimming and J lost 0 bases, with 13 bases between them. CDR3 size: 14 residues. Germline CDR1 and CDR2: LNHNV and YYDKDF (reference sequence). In nucleotides, the CDR3 is TGTGCCACCTCTAGGGAGTCTTCTAACTATGGCTACACCTTC. Translated: CATSRESSNYGYTF.

The chain carries TRBV5-4 and TRBJ1-1; no firm D call. There are 13 residues in the CDR3. Germline V gene data show CDR1 as SGHNT and CDR2 as YYREEE (reference sequence). With 4 bases removed from V and 0 bases from J, the gap between germline ends came to 7 bases. The CDR3 region is CASSRELNTEAFF. For the CDR3, the DNA is TGTGCCAGCAGCCGCGAACTGAACACTGAAGCTTTCTTT.

This clone was seen only a few times. The V call is TRBV4-2, the J call TRBJ2-1, with D possibly TRBD1 on 6 matching bases. The V gene lost 0 bases and the J gene lost 5 bases, with 11 bases spanning the gap. The V gene's germline CDR1 is LGHNA and CDR2 YNFKEQ. This CDR3 is built from 15 residues. The CDR3 DNA reads TGTGCCAGCAGCCAAGAATGGGACATTGACAATGAGCAGTTCTTC. It encodes CASSQEWDIDNEQFF.

The chain uses TRBV7-2 and TRBJ2-3; maybe TRBD2 (6 bases). CDR1 is SGHTA, CDR2 FQGNSA, per germline. The CDR3 length is 13 residues. V lost 5 bases, J lost 4 bases, and 10 bases lay in between. The CDR3 DNA sequence: TGTGCCAGCAGCCACAGACTAGCAGATACGCAGTATTTT. The encoded protein is CASSHRLADTQYF. Together with reference TRBV7-2 and TRBJ2-3, the CDR3 gives the full variable domain: GAGVSQSPSNKVTEKGKDVELRCDPISGHTALYWYRQSLGQGLEFLIYFQGNSAPDKSGLPSDRFSAERTGGSVSTLTIQRTQQEDSAVYLCASSHRLADTQYFGPGTRLTVL.

The chain employs TRBV7-8 and TRBJ1-5; tentative D call: TRBD1 (6 bases). The length of the CDR3 is 16 residues. V was clipped by 5 bases and J by 5 bases, with 19 bases between them. Germline V gives CDR1 SGHVS, CDR2 FQNEAQ. The CDR3 loop reads CASSNYRVGSDQPQHF. For the CDR3, the DNA is TGTGCCAGCAGCAACTACAGGGTTGGGTCGGATCAGCCCCAGCATTTT.

V usage is TRBV7-9 and J usage is TRBJ1-5; D is perhaps TRBD1 (5 bases). This CDR3 is 15 amino acids long. Germline V CDR1 and CDR2: SEHNR, FQNEAQ (reference sequence). Trimming stripped 1 base from V and 4 bases from J, with 11 bases between. CDR3 amino acids: CASSLGGTKNQPQHF. CDR3 coding DNA: TGTGCCAGCAGCTTAGGGGGCACCAAGAATCAGCCCCAGCATTTT.